The 21 T cell receptor beta chains given below trace back to one sample, sequenced in a study of cytomegalovirus exposure and HLA in healthy donors. The PCR used 60 Vbeta and 13 Jbeta primers. Profiling relied on immunoSEQ multiplex PCR, and the TCRdb table lists in-frame clones only, not all of them. The sample has tens of thousands of clones, about 73% seen once; the top ten hold about 4.5%. Source material: PBMCs. These receptors were collected from a woman aged 40-49 years in good health and CMV-seropositive.

The gene calls are TRBV7-3 and TRBJ2-7; perhaps TRBD2 as D (6 bases). CDR1 and CDR2 from the germline V gene are SGHTA and FQGTGA. V gave up 2 bases and J gave up 7 bases, with 9 bases separating them. The CDR3 extends over 12 amino acids. This CDR3 reads CASSLGGVEQYF. The CDR3, as DNA: TGTGCCAGCAGCTTAGGAGGGGTAGAGCAGTACTTC.

The V gene is TRBV5-1, the J gene TRBJ2-1; 7 bases fit TRBD2. With 5 bases clipped from V and 8 bases from J, the junction kept 13 bases outside the gene matches. Germline V gene lookup returns CDR1 SGHRS and CDR2 YFSETQ. The CDR3 sequence is 15 residues long. As DNA, the CDR3 is TGCGCCAGCAGGCGGGAGTCTCGGTCGGTAGATGAGCAGTTCTTC. This encodes CASRRESRSVDEQFF.

For the CDR3, the DNA is TGTGCCAGCAGCGGACTAGCGGGTTCTAGCACAGATACGCAGTATTTT. It codes for CASSGLAGSSTDTQYF. This sequence joins TRBV28 and TRBJ2-3; 11 nucleotides line up with TRBD2. Unmatched junction bases numbered 5, after V lost 6 bases and J lost 0 bases. This CDR3 has 16 amino acids. The germline V gene has CDR1 MDHEN and CDR2 SYDVKM.

This chain links TRBV5-1 with TRBJ2-5, with D tentatively TRBD2 (6 bases). The DNA matches TRBJ2-7 better at its end, which makes the J call doubtful. Germline lookup yields CDR1 SGHRS and CDR2 YFSETQ. There are 16 residues in the CDR3. CDR3 DNA: TGCGCCAGCAGCTTGGGGTCGGGAGAAGGTCCCTACGAGCAGTACTTC. This sequence encodes CASSLGSGEGPYEQYF.

V gene TRBV7-2 combines with J gene TRBJ2-5, with unresolved D. V was cut by 4 bases and J by 1 base, with 13 bases left in between. Germline assignment: CDR1 SGHTA and CDR2 FQGNSA. The CDR3 covers 15 residues. The CDR3 bases are TGTGCCAGCAGCTACGTCCAGCGAGCCCAAGAGACCCAGTACTTC. Protein: CASSYVQRAQETQYF.

V usage is TRBV11-2 and J usage is TRBJ1-1; TRBD1 is a possible D gene (5 bases). Trimming pared 5 bases from V and 0 bases from J, leaving 10 bases between. The CDR3 has 14 residues. The germline CDR1 and CDR2 sequences are SGHAT and FQNNGV. CDR3 coding DNA: TGTGCCAGCAGCATCGGACAAATGAACACTGAAGCTTTCTTT. It is translated as CASSIGQMNTEAFF.

The chain couples TRBV28 to TRBJ1-5; D is unclear. Trimming shortened V by 3 bases and J by 7 bases, and 7 bases separated the two germline ends. Germline-derived CDR1 and CDR2 are MDHEN and SYDVKM. The CDR3 is 12 residues long. DNA for the CDR3: TGTGCCAGCAGTTTGTCCAGGCAGCCCCAGCATTTT. It codes for CASSLSRQPQHF.

In its sample, this clone was seen once. This chain uses TRBV4-1 with TRBJ2-3, with 13 bases aligning to TRBD2. This CDR3 comprises 18 residues. The germline CDR1 and CDR2 sequences are MGHRA and YSYEKL. J lost 2 bases, V lost 1 base, and 6 bases had no gene match. The CDR3 DNA reads as TGCGCCAGCAGCCAAGCCCAGGGACTAGCGGGACACACAGATACGCAGTATTTT. It yields the protein CASSQAQGLAGHTDTQYF.

V and J are TRBV4-3 and TRBJ2-3, with a possible D match to TRBD2 (5 bases). V dropped 5 bases and J dropped 0 bases, with 12 bases sitting between them. Germline V gene sequence: CDR1 LGHNA, CDR2 YSLEER. This CDR3 is built from 15 residues. This CDR3 is CASSADGSSTDTQYF. The CDR3 nucleotides are TGCGCCAGCAGCGCCGATGGGAGTAGCACAGATACGCAGTATTTT.

The chain recombines TRBV6-4 with TRBJ2-4; TRBD2 matches at 7 bases. The CDR3 totals 14 residues. Germline CDR1 is MRHNA and CDR2 is SNTAGT. J was trimmed by 8 bases and V by 3 bases; bases with no gene match: 7. DNA of the CDR3: TGTGCCAGCAGTGATGGACTAGATAGCGACATTCAGTACTTC. Residues: CASSDGLDSDIQYF.

The chain is built from TRBV2 and TRBJ2-1, with 9 bases identical to TRBD2. The CDR3 runs to 16 residues. Germline CDR1 and CDR2: SNHLY and FYNNEI. V lost 2 bases and J lost 7; bases outside the gene matches: 9. CDR3 sequence reads: CASSERGLAGMNEQFF. CDR3 in DNA: TGTGCCAGCAGTGAACGGGGTCTAGCGGGAATGAATGAGCAGTTCTTC.

This chain joins TRBV5-1 and TRBJ2-7, with D possibly being TRBD1 (6 bases). The germline V gene has CDR1 SGHRS and CDR2 YFSETQ. V was cut by 2 bases and J by 5 bases, with 11 bases left in between. The CDR3 covers 13 residues. The CDR3 loop is CASSFRDTNEQYF. CDR3 bases: TGCGCCAGCAGCTTCCGGGACACAAACGAGCAGTACTTC.

This clone was picked up a small number of times. The chain uses TRBV4-3 and TRBJ2-6, with a weak D call TRBD1 (6 bases). Per the germline V gene, CDR1 is LGHNA and CDR2 is YSLEER. The CDR3 length is 15 residues. V was shortened by 4 bases and J by 3 bases, with 10 bases between the two germline ends. The CDR3 loop is CASSPKQGGANVLTF. The DNA of the CDR3 is TGCGCCAGCAGCCCCAAACAGGGTGGGGCCAACGTCCTGACTTTC.

This chain links TRBV6-5 with TRBJ2-3, with 7 nucleotides matching TRBD1. Germline values: CDR1 MNHEY, CDR2 SVGAGI. V shed 2 bases and J 5 bases; nucleotides not matched to a gene: 7. This CDR3 has 15 residues. CDR3 nucleotide sequence: TGTGCCAGCAGTTACGCGACAGGGAGAGGAGATACGCAGTATTTT. This translates into CASSYATGRGDTQYF.

The chain links TRBV7-2 to TRBJ1-6, with D possibly TRBD1 on 5 matching bases. V was pared by 4 bases and J by 6 bases, with 10 bases between. The CDR3 extends over 14 amino acids. Per germline, CDR1 SGHTA and CDR2 FQGNSA. CDR3 amino acids: CASSSQGRNSPLHF. In DNA form, the CDR3 reads TGTGCCAGCAGCTCGCAGGGTCGTAATTCACCCCTCCACTTT.

The chain joins TRBV4-3 to TRBJ2-3, with 10 nucleotides matching TRBD2. V dropped 0 bases and J dropped 4; count of bases not matched to a gene: 10. The CDR3 has 18 amino acids. Germline V gene sequence: CDR1 LGHNA, CDR2 YSLEER. Here the CDR3 DNA reads TGCGCCAGCAGCCAAGAACTGCTAGCGGGAGTGTCGGCAGATACGCAGTATTTT. Translated: CASSQELLAGVSADTQYF.

This clone has a single count. CDR3 in amino acids: CASSQDAAATSTDTQYF. The CDR3 bases are TGCGCCAGCAGCCAAGATGCCGCCGCGACTAGCACAGATACGCAGTATTTT. The chain combines TRBV4-3 with TRBJ2-3; D is unresolved. CDR1 is LGHNA and CDR2 is YSLEER in the germline V gene. V was shortened by 0 bases and J by 0 bases, with 13 bases between the two germline ends. The CDR3 runs 17 residues.

The chain is built from TRBV6-5 and TRBJ1-2; possible D gene TRBD1, 6 bases. Looked up from germline, CDR1 is MNHEY and CDR2 is SVGAGI. The CDR3 extends over 14 amino acids. V was clipped by 5 bases and J by 0 bases, with 10 bases between them. CDR3 amino acids: CASSIRDTNYGYTF. CDR3 in DNA: TGTGCCAGCAGTATCCGGGACACTAACTATGGCTACACCTTC.

The chain combines TRBV6-6 with TRBJ2-1; D may be TRBD1 (5 bases). Germline V CDR1 and CDR2: MNHNY, SVGAGI (reference sequence). The V gene lost 0 bases and the J gene lost 5 bases, with 11 bases spanning the gap. This CDR3 spans 15 amino acids. The CDR3 DNA reads TGTGCCAGCAGTTACTCGAAGACAGAAAACAATGAGCAGTTCTTC. Amino acid sequence: CASSYSKTENNEQFF.

The chain uses TRBV7-8 and TRBJ1-4; 9 bases are shared with TRBD1. Germline CDR1 SGHVS, CDR2 FQNEAQ. The CDR3 runs to 15 residues. Trimming removed 1 base from V and 8 bases from J; junction bases left unmatched: 5. CDR3 region: CASSLDGTGLEKLFF. CDR3 in DNA: TGTGCCAGCAGCTTAGACGGGACAGGGTTGGAAAAACTGTTTTTT.

The rearrangement joins TRBV5-4 to TRBJ2-7; TRBD2 agrees at 11 bases. The V and J ends lost 5 bases and 3 bases, in that order; junction bases with no gene match: 7. CDR3 length: 15 residues. Germline V gives CDR1 SGHNT, CDR2 YYREEE (reference sequence). CDR3 in amino acids: CASRRTSGSDYEQYF. DNA of the CDR3: TGTGCCAGCAGACGTACTAGCGGGAGTGACTACGAGCAGTACTTC. The variable domain in full, with the rest retrieved from reference TRBV5-4 and TRBJ2-7, is ETGVTQSPTHLIKTRGQQVTLRCSSQSGHNTVSWYQQALGQGPQFIFQYYREEENGRGNFPPRFSGLQFPNYSSELNVNALELDDSALYLCASRRTSGSDYEQYFGPGTRLTVT.